This T cell receptor beta chain was retrieved from a study of monozygotic twins with inflammatory bowel disease. Donors each contributed one blood sample measuring under 3 ml. Researchers used roughly 3,800 ng of total RNA for each TCR library. TCRdb derives one entry per CDR3 protein from the 5' RACE reads, leaving out DNA. Its table lists 330,000 or so distinct CDR3 sequences. From germline, CDR1 is SGHKS and CDR2 YYEKEE (reference sequence). The CDR3 runs 13 residues. V is TRBV5-5 and J is TRBJ1-2. The TCR sequence derives from a human donor with ulcerative colitis or Crohn's disease, or a healthy co-twin of an affected twin (not recorded which). The sequenced material came from blood. CDR3 sequence: CASGQQANYGYTF. Based on the CDR3 plus reference TRBV5-5 and TRBJ1-2, the full variable domain is DAGVTQSPTHLIKTRGQQVTLRCSPISGHKSVSWYQQVLGQGPQFIFQYYEKEERGRGNFPDRFSARQFPNYSSELNVNALLLGDSALYLCASGQQANYGYTFGSGTRLTVV.